Below, one TCR beta chain is given with its context. Its antigen is still unknown. This specimen comes from a study of response to subunit inactivated influenza vaccine. Study-wide results and limits: Seasonal influenza vaccination, on each occasion, was suggested by the authors to recruit few new T cells.

CDR1 is SGHTA, CDR2 FQGTGA, per germline. There are 13 residues in the CDR3. The V and J ends lost 3 bases and 10 bases, in that order; junction bases with no gene match: 5. TCRdb called the RT-PCR reads again in MiXCR, with one record for every CDR3 protein. The data hold over 750,000 distinct CDR3 sequences, with less than 25% observed a single time. V usage is TRBV7-3 and J usage is TRBJ2-3; TRBD2 aligns across 9 bases. The material was PBMCs from blood, obtained more than 4 days after vaccination. This sequence was found in a man aged 50-59 years who received an inactivated influenza vaccine. CDR3 nucleotides: TGTGCCAGCAGCTTCGCGACTAGCGGAGCGCAGTATTTT. Translated, it gives CASSFATSGAQYF. The variable domain in full, completed from reference TRBV7-3 and TRBJ2-3, reads GAGVSQTPSNKVTEKGKYVELRCDPISGHTALYWYRQSLGQGPEFLIYFQGTGAADDSGLPNDRFFAVRPEGSVSTLKIQRTERGDSAVYLCASSFATSGAQYFGPGTRLTVL.